Sequencing of this TCR beta chain was carried out in a study of blood T cell repertoires in COVID-19. The method was immunoSEQ multiplex PCR; TCRdb's version includes in-frame clones alone and lacks a portion of them. The repertoire holds roughly 140,000 clones, with approximately 81% as singletons. From germline, CDR1 is SGHDN and CDR2 FVKESK. The ends lost 0 bases at V and 1 base at J; junction bases unmatched: 5. This CDR3 has 17 amino acids. The TCR comes from a human donor in a cohort sampled during active COVID-19. The chain links TRBV14 to TRBJ2-2; 7 nucleotides align to TRBD1. Sequences were obtained from peripheral blood. CDR3: CASSQEMTGLNTGELFF. Here the CDR3 DNA reads TGTGCCAGCAGCCAAGAGATGACAGGGTTGAACACCGGGGAGCTGTTTTTT.